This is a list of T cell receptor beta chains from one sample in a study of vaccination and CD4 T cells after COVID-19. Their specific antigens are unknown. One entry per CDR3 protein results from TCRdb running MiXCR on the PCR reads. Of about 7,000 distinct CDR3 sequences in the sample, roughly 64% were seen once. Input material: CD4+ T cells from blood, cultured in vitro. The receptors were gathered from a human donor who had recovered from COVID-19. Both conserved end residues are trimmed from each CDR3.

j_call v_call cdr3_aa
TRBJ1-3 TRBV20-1 SANPPTGLSGNTIY
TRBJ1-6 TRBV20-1 SASPDRHSPLH
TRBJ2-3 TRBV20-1 SARGDPSTDTQY
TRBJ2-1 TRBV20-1 SAFRDALYNEQF
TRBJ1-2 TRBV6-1 ASRGQSIYGYT
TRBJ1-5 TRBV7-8 ASSLGSFVSNQPQH
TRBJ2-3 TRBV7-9 ASSLAGGGAPDTQY
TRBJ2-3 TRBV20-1 SASSRLDTQY
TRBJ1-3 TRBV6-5 ASSYSQGGNTIY
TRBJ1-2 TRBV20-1 SVGLGYGYT
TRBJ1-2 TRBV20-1 SARTTGGVDGYT
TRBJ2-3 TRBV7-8 ASGPPGLAGGGGNTQY
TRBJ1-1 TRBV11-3 ASSPGLGGSQAF
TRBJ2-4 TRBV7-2 ASSSYRDSPIQY
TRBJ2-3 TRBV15 ATSRDGGSDTQY
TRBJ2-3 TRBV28 ASSFLGIDTQY
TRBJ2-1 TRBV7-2 ASSLGPTDEQF
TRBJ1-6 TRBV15 ATRQGWPYNSPLH
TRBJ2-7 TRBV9 ASSVSPGVEQY
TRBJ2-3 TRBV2 ASSADRSDTQY